This TCR beta chain originates from a study of CXCR3-negative and CXCR3-positive naive CD8 T cells. Overall study findings and caveats: CXCR3-positive naive cells carried more hydrophobic TRB CDR3s than CXCR3-negative ones.

This CDR3 region has 14 residues. Germline CDR1 and CDR2: SQVTM and ANQGSEA. To note about this clonotype: The antigen is undetermined.

Via 5' RACE with UMI labels, TRB cDNA libraries were prepared. TCRdb re-called the 5' RACE reads; one entry per CDR3 protein, DNA not given. The sample holds 130,000 to 150,000 distinct CDR3 sequences. The sequencing sample was made of naive CXCR3+ CD8+ T cells from blood. Subset in this sample: CD45RO-CCR7+CD27+CD95- naive CD8+ T cells expressing CXCR3 (TNR3+). The chain couples TRBV29-1 to TRBJ2-1; absent DNA, TCRdb's TRBD2 call cannot be checked. The receptor was isolated from a human donor in good health. Some clones in this sample may be carry-over from other donors' samples. The CDR3 here is CSATSGDSYNEQFF.